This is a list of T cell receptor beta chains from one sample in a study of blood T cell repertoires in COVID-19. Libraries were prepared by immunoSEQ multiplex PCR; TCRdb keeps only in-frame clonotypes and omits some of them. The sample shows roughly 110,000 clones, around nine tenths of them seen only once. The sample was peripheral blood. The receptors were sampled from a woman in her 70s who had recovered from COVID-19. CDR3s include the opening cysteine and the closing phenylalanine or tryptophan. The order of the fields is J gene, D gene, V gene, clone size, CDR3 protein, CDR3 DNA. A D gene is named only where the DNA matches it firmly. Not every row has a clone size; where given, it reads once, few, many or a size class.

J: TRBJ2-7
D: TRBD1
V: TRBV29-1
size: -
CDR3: CSAMAQGAGEQYF
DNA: TGCAGCGCCATGGCCCAGGGGGCGGGCGAGCAGTACTTC

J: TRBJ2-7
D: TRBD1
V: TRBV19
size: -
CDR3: CASSSWGSGTGVVEQYF
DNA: TGTGCCAGTAGCTCCTGGGGCTCGGGGACAGGGGTTGTCGAGCAGTACTTC

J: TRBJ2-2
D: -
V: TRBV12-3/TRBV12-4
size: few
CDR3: CASSLAPGELFF
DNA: TGTGCCAGCAGTTTGGCCCCCGGGGAGCTGTTTTTT

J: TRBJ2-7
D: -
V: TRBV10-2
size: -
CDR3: CASSEGPFKAGEQYF
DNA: TGCGCCAGCAGTGAAGGGCCGTTCAAGGCGGGCGAGCAGTACTTC

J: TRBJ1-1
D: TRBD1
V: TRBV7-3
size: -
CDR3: CASSSQDRGSMNTEAFF
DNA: TGTGCCAGCAGCTCTCAAGACAGGGGGTCCATGAACACTGAAGCTTTCTTT

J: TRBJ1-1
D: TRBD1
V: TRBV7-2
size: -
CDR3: CASSLVPGQGAEAFF
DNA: TGTGCCAGCAGCTTAGTCCCCGGACAGGGCGCTGAAGCTTTCTTT

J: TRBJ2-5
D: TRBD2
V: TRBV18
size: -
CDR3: CASSPREDETQYF
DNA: TGTGCCAGCTCACCCCGGGAGGACGAGACCCAGTACTTC

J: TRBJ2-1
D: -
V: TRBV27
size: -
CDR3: CASSLSRNNEQFF
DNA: TGTGCCAGCAGTTTATCGAGGAACAATGAGCAGTTCTTC

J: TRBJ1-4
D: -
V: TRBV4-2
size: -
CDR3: CASSQGVGGAVEKLFF
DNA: TGTGCCAGCAGCCAAGGGGTCGGGGGGGCGGTTGAAAAACTGTTTTTT

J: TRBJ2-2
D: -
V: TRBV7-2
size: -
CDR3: CASRPPAGLYTGELFF
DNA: TGTGCCAGCAGACCGCCTGCGGGGCTCTACACCGGGGAGCTGTTTTTT

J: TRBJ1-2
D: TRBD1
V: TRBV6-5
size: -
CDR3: CASRDRGIKNYGYTF
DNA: TGTGCCAGCAGGGACAGGGGTATAAAGAACTATGGCTACACCTTC

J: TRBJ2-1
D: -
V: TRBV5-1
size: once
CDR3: CASSPSPGHFYNEQFF
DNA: TGCGCCAGCAGCCCCTCTCCGGGACACTTCTACAATGAGCAGTTCTTC

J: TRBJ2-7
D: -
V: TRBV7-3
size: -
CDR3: CASSLTSAYEQYF
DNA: TGTGCCAGCAGCTTAACATCAGCCTACGAGCAGTACTTC

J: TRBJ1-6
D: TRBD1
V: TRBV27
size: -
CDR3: CASSFGQGGSPLHF
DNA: TGTGCCAGCAGTTTCGGACAGGGAGGTTCACCCCTCCACTTT

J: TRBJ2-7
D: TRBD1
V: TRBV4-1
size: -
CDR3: CASSQDPRTGGRGLQYF
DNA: TGCGCCAGCAGCCAAGATCCAAGGACAGGGGGCCGGGGTCTCCAGTACTTC

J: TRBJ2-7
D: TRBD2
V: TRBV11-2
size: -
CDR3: CASSLSLGLASYEQYF
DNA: TGTGCCAGCAGCTTATCGCTAGGACTAGCCTCCTACGAGCAGTACTTC

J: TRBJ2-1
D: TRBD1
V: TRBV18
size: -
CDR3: CASSPPQGAQFF
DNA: TGTGCCAGCTCACCGCCCCAGGGGGCGCAGTTCTTC

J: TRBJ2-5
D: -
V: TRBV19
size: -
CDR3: CASSIVSGIGETQYF
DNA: TGTGCCAGTAGTATTGTATCAGGGATAGGGGAGACCCAGTACTTC

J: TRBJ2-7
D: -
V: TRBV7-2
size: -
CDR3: CASSLAGRGSYEQYF
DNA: TGTGCCAGCAGCTTAGCCGGCAGGGGATCCTACGAGCAGTACTTC

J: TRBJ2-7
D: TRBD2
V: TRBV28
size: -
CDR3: CASTVAGEHGKYF
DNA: TGTGCCAGCACTGTAGCGGGTGAGCACGGGAAGTACTTC

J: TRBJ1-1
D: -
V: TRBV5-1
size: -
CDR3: CASSFIPTGNTEAFF
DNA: TGCGCCAGCAGCTTCATTCCTACAGGGAACACTGAAGCTTTCTTT

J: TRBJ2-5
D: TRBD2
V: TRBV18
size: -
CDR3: CASSPGLAGETQYF
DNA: TGTGCCAGCTCACCCGGACTAGCGGGAGAGACCCAGTACTTC

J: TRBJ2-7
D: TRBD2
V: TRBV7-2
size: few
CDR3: CASSLRYWGTSPDEQYF
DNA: TGTGCCAGCAGCCTTCGGTACTGGGGGACTAGCCCAGACGAGCAGTACTTC

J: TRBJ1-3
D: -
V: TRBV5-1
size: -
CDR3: CASNPGHNSGNTIYF
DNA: TGCGCCAGCAACCCGGGACACAACTCTGGAAACACCATATATTTT

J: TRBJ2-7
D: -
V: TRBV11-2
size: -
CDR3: CASSLDPPPNEQYF
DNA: TGTGCCAGCAGCTTAGATCCCCCCCCCAACGAGCAGTACTTC

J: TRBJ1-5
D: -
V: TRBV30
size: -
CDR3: CAWSVSSGSNQPQHF
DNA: TGTGCCTGGAGTGTAAGCTCAGGGTCCAACCAGCCCCAGCATTTT

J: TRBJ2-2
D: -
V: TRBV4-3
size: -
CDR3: CASSQDPPWPGGTGELFF
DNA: TGCGCCAGCAGCCAAGATCCCCCCTGGCCCGGGGGCACCGGGGAGCTGTTTTTT

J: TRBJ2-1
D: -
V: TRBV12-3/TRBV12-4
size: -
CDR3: CASSFGGNEQFF
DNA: TGTGCCAGCAGTTTTGGCGGCAATGAGCAGTTCTTC

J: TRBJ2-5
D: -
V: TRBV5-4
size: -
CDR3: CASSLGLVGETQYF
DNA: TGTGCCAGCAGCTTGGGACTAGTTGGAGAGACCCAGTACTTC

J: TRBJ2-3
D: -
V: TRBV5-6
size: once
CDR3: CASSLRGTDTQYF
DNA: TGTGCCAGCAGCTTAAGGGGAACAGATACGCAGTATTTT

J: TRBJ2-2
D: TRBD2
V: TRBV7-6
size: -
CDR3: CASSLDSGGANTGELFF
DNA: TGTGCCAGCAGCTTAGACAGCGGGGGGGCGAACACCGGGGAGCTGTTTTTT

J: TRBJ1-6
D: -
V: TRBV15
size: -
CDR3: CATSLGPDSPLHF
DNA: TGTGCCACCAGCCTGGGGCCCGATTCACCCCTCCACTTT

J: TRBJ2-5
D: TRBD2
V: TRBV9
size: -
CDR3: CASSVAAQTGGPSETQYF
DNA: TGTGCCAGCAGCGTAGCTGCCCAAACGGGGGGGCCTTCGGAGACCCAGTACTTC

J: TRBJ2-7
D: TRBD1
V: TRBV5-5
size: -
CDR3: CASSWGTARYEQYF
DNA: TGTGCCAGCAGCTGGGGGACAGCCAGATACGAGCAGTACTTC

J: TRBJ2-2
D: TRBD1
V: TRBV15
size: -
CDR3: CATSRDSAKGQGNTGELFF
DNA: TGTGCCACCAGCAGAGATTCCGCGAAGGGACAGGGGAACACCGGGGAGCTGTTTTTT

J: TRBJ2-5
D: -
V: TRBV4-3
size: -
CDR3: CASSQDRRVETQYF
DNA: TGCGCCAGCAGCCAAGATCGGAGGGTTGAGACCCAGTACTTC

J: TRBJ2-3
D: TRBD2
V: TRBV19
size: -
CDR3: CASSIGRADTQYF
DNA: TGTGCCAGTAGTATTGGGAGGGCAGATACGCAGTATTTT

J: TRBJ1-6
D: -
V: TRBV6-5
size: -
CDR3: CASSRTGIYNSPLHF
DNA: TGTGCCAGCAGCCGTACAGGGATCTATAATTCACCCCTCCACTTT

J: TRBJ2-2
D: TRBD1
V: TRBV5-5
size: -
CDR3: CASSPGQGARQAGELFF
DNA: TGTGCCAGCAGCCCTGGACAGGGGGCGCGTCAGGCCGGGGAGCTGTTTTTT

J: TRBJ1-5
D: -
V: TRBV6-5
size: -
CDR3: CASRSSGDNQPQHF
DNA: TGTGCCAGCAGATCCTCGGGGGACAATCAGCCCCAGCATTTT

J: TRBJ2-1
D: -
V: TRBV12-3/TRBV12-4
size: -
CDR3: CASSSGAYNEQFF
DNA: TGTGCCAGCAGTTCCGGGGCCTACAATGAGCAGTTCTTC

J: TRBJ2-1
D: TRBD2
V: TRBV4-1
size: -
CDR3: CASSQDGGDEQFF
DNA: TGCGCCAGCAGCCAAGATGGGGGGGATGAGCAGTTCTTC

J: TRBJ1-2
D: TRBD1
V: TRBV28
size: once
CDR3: CASSFGGQGDSHGYTF
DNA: TGTGCCAGCAGTTTCGGGGGACAGGGCGATAGTCATGGCTACACCTTC

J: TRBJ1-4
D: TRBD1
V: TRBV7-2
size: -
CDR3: CASSFSPTQTGSREKLFF
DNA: TGTGCCAGCAGCTTCTCCCCTACACAGACAGGGAGTCGGGAAAAACTGTTTTTT

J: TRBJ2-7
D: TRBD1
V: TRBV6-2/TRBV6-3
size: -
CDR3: CASSRRGQGAEEQYF
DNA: TGTGCCAGCAGTCGCCGGGGACAGGGGGCAGAGGAGCAGTACTTC

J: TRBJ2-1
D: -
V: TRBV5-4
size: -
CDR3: CASTTYGEQFF
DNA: TGTGCCAGCACCACGTACGGTGAGCAGTTCTTC

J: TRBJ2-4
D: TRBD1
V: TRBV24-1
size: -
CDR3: CATIKDRRTLPSKNIQYF
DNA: TGTGCCACCATTAAGGACAGGAGGACATTACCCTCCAAAAACATTCAGTACTTC

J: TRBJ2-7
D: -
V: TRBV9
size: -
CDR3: CASSLDSGMEQYF
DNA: TGTGCCAGCAGCCTGGACAGTGGAATGGAGCAGTACTTC

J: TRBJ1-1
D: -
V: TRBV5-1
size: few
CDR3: CASSGGGALAEAFF
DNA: TGCGCCAGCAGCGGCGGGGGGGCGTTGGCTGAAGCTTTCTTT

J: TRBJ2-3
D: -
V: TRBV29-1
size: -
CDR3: CSAEDGSTDTQYF
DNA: TGCAGCGCAGAAGACGGGAGCACAGATACGCAGTATTTT